This T cell receptor (beta chain) was identified in a study of identical twins. The junction had 13 bases not matched to a gene; V was cut back by 2 bases and J by 12 bases. From germline, CDR1 is DFQATT and CDR2 SNEGSKA (reference sequence). CDR3 size: 15 residues. General study points: Cord blood beta clonotypes present at high abundance carried fewer insertions; no such pattern appeared in memory repertoires. Twins' surplus sharing was weaker for beta out-of-frame sequences.

This clonotype appeared a few times. Its specificity is not known. TCRdb recomputed calls from the 5' RACE reads with MiXCR, one row per CDR3 protein. The table has over 500,000 distinct CDR3 sequences, around 20% seen once. The sample was also linked to a second study, of T cells expressing NK-cell markers. As that study records: For about six donors, the dominant NKG2C+ clonotypes made up roughly 1.0-7.5% of their CD8+ T cells. Specificity for HCMV among expanded NKG2C+ T cell clones was not established.

The source is a woman between 18 and 29 years old in good health. The chain has TRBV20-1 and TRBJ2-1; 10 bases match TRBD2. Sample: CD4+ T cells sorted from blood. The CDR3 is CSARLRLAGAVSQFF. The DNA for the CDR3 is TGCAGTGCTAGATTGAGGCTAGCGGGAGCTGTTTCGCAGTTCTTC.